Listed here is a single T cell receptor (beta chain). The ends lost 0 bases at V and 2 bases at J; junction bases unmatched: 7. CDR3 length: 17 residues. In germline, CDR1 is LGHNA, CDR2 YNFKEQ. The data are from a study of T cell changes during pregnancy in multiple sclerosis. The table came from immunoSEQ multiplex PCR; TCRdb's copy has only in-frame clones and leaves some out. Of under 75,000 clones detected, more than 85% appear once; the ten largest clones hold roughly 2%. The rearrangement joins TRBV4-2 to TRBJ2-5; the match to TRBD2 covers 9 bases. The sequences come from peripheral blood, collected in the first trimester of pregnancy. The TCR originated in a female donor with multiple sclerosis, enrolled in a pregnancy study. CDR3 sequence: CASSQDPAGGLQETQYF. Written as DNA, the CDR3 is TGTGCCAGCAGCCAAGATCCGGCGGGGGGGCTTCAAGAGACCCAGTACTTC.